The next 9 T cell receptor beta chains were all read from a single sample in a study of shared clonotypes between healthy human individuals. The repertoire was sequenced with immunoSEQ multiplex PCR; TCRdb's copy has only in-frame clones and lacks some. The table records approximately 2,200,000 clones, 85% to 95% of them present only once. Naive CD8 cells, CD45RO-negative and positively selected for CCR7, excluded terminally differentiated effector memory CD45RA+ cells. The sequenced sample consisted of naive CD8+ T cells from PBMCs. Receptors were obtained from a man aged 18 to 29 in good health. Some clones in this sample may be carry-over from other donors' samples.

This chain links TRBV25-1 with TRBJ2-1; TRBD2 is a possible D gene (6 bases). From germline, CDR1 is MGHDK and CDR2 SYGVNS. This CDR3 has 12 residues. V was shortened by 6 bases and J by 9 bases, with 12 bases between the two germline ends. The CDR3 reads CASRSSGVEQFF. CDR3 nucleotides: TGTGCCAGCAGGAGCTCGGGGGTTGAGCAGTTCTTC.

The chain couples TRBV5-1 to TRBJ1-1, with D possibly being TRBD1 (6 bases). The V end lost 3 bases, the J end lost 1 base, and 22 bases lay between the germline ends. The CDR3 extends over 18 amino acids. Germline V CDR1 and CDR2: SGHRS, YFSETQ. DNA of the CDR3: TGCGCCAGCAGCTCCGGGGGGGACATCGTGTTGGGGAACACTGAAGCTTTCTTT. Protein sequence: CASSSGGDIVLGNTEAFF. Full variable domain (remainder filled in from reference TRBV5-1 and TRBJ1-1): KAGVTQTPRYLIKTRGQQVTLSCSPISGHRSVSWYQQTPGQGLQFLFEYFSETQRNKGNFPGRFSGRQFSNSRSEMNVSTLELGDSALYLCASSSGGDIVLGNTEAFFGQGTRLTVV.

V usage is TRBV4-3 and J usage is TRBJ2-7; the D gene is possibly TRBD1 (6 bases). Looked up from germline, CDR1 is LGHNA and CDR2 is YSLEER. Trimming pared 0 bases from V and 2 bases from J, leaving 14 bases between. The CDR3 covers 16 residues. DNA of the CDR3: TGCGCCAGCAGCCAAGATTGGACAGACGAGGCCTACGAGCAGTACTTC. The encoded protein is CASSQDWTDEAYEQYF.

CDR3 protein: CASSLAGTSGRVETQYF. DNA for the CDR3: TGCGCCAGCAGCTTGGCCGGGACTAGCGGGAGGGTAGAGACCCAGTACTTC. V and J are TRBV5-1 and TRBJ2-5, with TRBD2 identical over 16 bases. The J segment lost 4 bases and the V segment lost 0 bases, leaving 3 bases of the junction unmatched. The CDR3 contains 17 residues. The germline gives CDR1 SGHRS, CDR2 YFSETQ.

DNA for the CDR3: TGTGCCAGCAGCGTAGCTGTTACCCTTGGGACTGAAGCTTTCTTT. As protein: CASSVAVTLGTEAFF. The chain uses TRBV9 and TRBJ1-1, with no clear D. Germline V gene sequence: CDR1 SGDLS, CDR2 YYNGEE. Trimming took 0 bases from V and 5 from J, leaving 14 bases between them. This CDR3 contains 15 residues.

J is TRBJ2-7 and V is TRBV10-3, with 7 bases lining up with TRBD2. J lost 5 bases, V lost 5 bases, and 15 bases had no gene match. CDR1 is ENHRY and CDR2 is SYGVKD in the germline V gene. This CDR3 contains 16 residues. In DNA, the CDR3 is TGTGCCATCAGTCCACCGGGGGGACGACAAGGCAACGAGCAGTACTTC. Translation: CAISPPGGRQGNEQYF.

The genes are TRBV5-6 and TRBJ1-4, with D possibly being TRBD1 (5 bases). Trimming stripped 3 bases from V and 4 bases from J, with 13 bases between. From germline, CDR1 is SGHDT and CDR2 YYEEEE. CDR3 length equals 15 residues. The CDR3 loop is CASSWGPSGNEKLFF. CDR3 coding DNA: TGTGCCAGCAGCTGGGGCCCTTCGGGTAATGAAAAACTGTTTTTT.

DNA for the CDR3: TGCGCCAGCAGGGCTAGCCTTTTCAATGAGCAGTTCTTC. Its protein product is CASRASLFNEQFF. The V gene is TRBV4-1, the J gene TRBJ2-1, with D tentatively TRBD2 (5 bases). Trimming removed 6 bases from V and 6 bases from J, with 12 bases in between. Germline CDR1 is MGHRA and CDR2 is YSYEKL. The CDR3 runs 13 residues.

The V call is TRBV7-6, the J call TRBJ1-1, with 7 bases aligning to TRBD1. CDR1 is SGHVS and CDR2 is FNYEAQ in the germline V gene. The CDR3 is made up of 14 amino acids. V shed 5 bases, J shed 0 bases, and the junction held 3 bases outside the gene matches. The CDR3 sequence is CASSPGTVNTEAFF. The CDR3 DNA is TGTGCCAGCAGCCCCGGGACAGTGAACACTGAAGCTTTCTTT.